This TCR beta chain was obtained from a study of PD-1 blockade in classical Hodgkin lymphoma. Study overall: It was nivolumab at 3 mg/kg, given intravenously every 2 weeks, that patients received. The study's findings and limits: Unlike CD8+ TCR diversity, which did not rise significantly by C4D1, CD4+ TCR diversity did.

The CDR3 is 12 residues long. Trimming stripped 4 bases from V and 7 bases from J, with 11 bases between. CDR1 is SGHRS and CDR2 is YFSETQ in the germline V gene. Method: immunoSEQ multiplex PCR; TCRdb's copy keeps in-frame clones and lacks some. The table lists roughly 20,000 clones, about three quarters of them singletons. Only a few counts were recorded for this clone. As yet, its antigen is unknown. As for time point: cycle 4 day 1 (C4D1), after six to seven weeks of nivolumab. Following autologous stem cell transplantation, relapse occurred in every patient, and exposure to brentuximab vedotin varied. CD4+ T cells were purified from thawed PBMCs by negative selection.

The sequence came from a human donor with classical Hodgkin lymphoma. Here the sequenced sample was CD4+ T cells from blood, taken before the fourth cycle of nivolumab. The J gene is TRBJ1-2, the V gene TRBV5-1; no reliable D call. CDR3 in DNA: TGCGCCAGCAGCGAACTAAATGGTGGCTACACCTTC. This encodes CASSELNGGYTF.